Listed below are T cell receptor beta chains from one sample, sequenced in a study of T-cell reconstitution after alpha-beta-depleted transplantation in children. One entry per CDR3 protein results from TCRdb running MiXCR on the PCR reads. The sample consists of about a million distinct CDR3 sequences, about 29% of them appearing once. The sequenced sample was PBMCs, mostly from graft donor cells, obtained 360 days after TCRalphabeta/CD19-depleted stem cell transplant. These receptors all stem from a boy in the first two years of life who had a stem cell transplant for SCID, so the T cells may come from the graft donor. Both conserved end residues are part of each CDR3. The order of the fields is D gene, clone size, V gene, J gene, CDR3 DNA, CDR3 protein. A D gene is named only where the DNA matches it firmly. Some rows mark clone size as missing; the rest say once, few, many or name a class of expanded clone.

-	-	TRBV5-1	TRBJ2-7	TGCGCCAGCAGCTGGAGAGGGGGGGGAACCTACGAGCAGTACTTC	CASSWRGGGTYEQYF
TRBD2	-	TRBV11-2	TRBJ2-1	TGTGCCAGCAGCTTAGGGCCCATAGCGGGGGCGCGAGAAGAGCAGTTCTTC	CASSLGPIAGAREEQFF
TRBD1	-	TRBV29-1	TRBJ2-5	TGCAGCGTTGAAGGTACAGGGGATGAGACCCAGTACTTC	CSVEGTGDETQYF
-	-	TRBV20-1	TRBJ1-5	TGCAGTGCTAGATTCACAGGGTACAATCAGCCCCAGCATTTT	CSARFTGYNQPQHF
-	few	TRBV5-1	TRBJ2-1	TGCGCCAGCAGCATCCGGGATTTATACAATGAGCAGTTCTTC	CASSIRDLYNEQFF
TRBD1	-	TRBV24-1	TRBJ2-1	TGTGCCACCAGTGACGGGGGACAGGGTACTGAGCAGTTCTTC	CATSDGGQGTEQFF
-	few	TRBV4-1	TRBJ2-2	TGCGCCAGCAGCAAGACAGCGAACACCGGGGAGCTGTTTTTT	CASSKTANTGELFF
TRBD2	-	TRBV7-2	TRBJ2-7	TGTGCCAGCAGCTTACAGGGAGGGTTGGGCGAGCAGTACTTC	CASSLQGGLGEQYF
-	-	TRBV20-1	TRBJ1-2	TGCAGTGCTAGAGATAGTCGTGGCTACACCTTC	CSARDSRGYTF
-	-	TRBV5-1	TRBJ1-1	TGCGCCAGCAGACCCCATCAGAACACTGAAGCTTTCTTT	CASRPHQNTEAFF
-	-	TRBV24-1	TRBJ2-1	TGTGCCACCAGTGATTTGGGGAACCCCAATGAGCAGTTCTTC	CATSDLGNPNEQFF
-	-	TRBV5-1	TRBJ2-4	TGCGCCAGCAGCCCAGTCCCCGGCAGGGAAAACATTCAGTACTTC	CASSPVPGRENIQYF
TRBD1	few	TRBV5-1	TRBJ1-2	TGCGCCAGCACCGCGACAGGGGATTCCTATGGCTACACCTTC	CASTATGDSYGYTF
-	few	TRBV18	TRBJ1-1	TGTGCCAGCTCAGGGCGGGGGGGGAGCACTGAAGCTTTCTTT	CASSGRGGSTEAFF
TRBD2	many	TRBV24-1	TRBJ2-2	TGTGCCACCAGTGATTTGATCGGGGGGGCGTCCGGGGAGCTGTTTTTT	CATSDLIGGASGELFF
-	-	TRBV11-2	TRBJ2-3	TGTGCCAGCAGCTTTGTCCGGGCCCTTAGCACAGATACGCAGTATTTT	CASSFVRALSTDTQYF
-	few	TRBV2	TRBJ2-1	TGTGCCAGCGAGGGGAAGGCGGGGATCTACAATGAGCAGTTCTTC	CASEGKAGIYNEQFF
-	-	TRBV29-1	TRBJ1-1	TGCAGCGTTGCGGGACAGAACACTGAAGCTTTCTTT	CSVAGQNTEAFF
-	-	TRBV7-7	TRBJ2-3	TGTGCCAGCAGCACCTCACTCCTCACAGATACGCAGTATTTT	CASSTSLLTDTQYF
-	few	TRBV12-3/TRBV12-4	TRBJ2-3	TGTGCCAGCAGTCGCGACTCTATTCCCACAGATACGCAGTATTTT	CASSRDSIPTDTQYF
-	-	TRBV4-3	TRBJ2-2	TGCGCCAGCAGCCAAGAGTGGGGGCCAATGGGTAGGGAGCTGTTTTTT	CASSQEWGPMGRELFF
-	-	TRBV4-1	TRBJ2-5	TGCGCCAGCAGCCAAGATGGAGCCGCAGGGGAGACCCAGTACTTC	CASSQDGAAGETQYF
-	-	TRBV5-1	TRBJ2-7	TGCGCCAGCAGCCCTACGGACAGCCTCACCGGGCTCGAGCAGTACTTC	CASSPTDSLTGLEQYF
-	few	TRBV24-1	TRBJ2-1	TGTGCCACCAGTGGGGGGACAAAAGGGGCTGGCAATGAGCAGTTCTTC	CATSGGTKGAGNEQFF
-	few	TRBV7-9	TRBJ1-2	TGTGCCAGCGAAGGGGACGGATACTTAAGCGGCTACACCTTC	CASEGDGYLSGYTF
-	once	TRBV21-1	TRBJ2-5	TGTGCCAGCACCTCCCGAATGACCATTACGGAGGGAGAGACCCAGTACTTC	CASTSRMTITEGETQYF
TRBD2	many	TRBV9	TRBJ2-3	TGTGCCAGCAGTTCCGGGACTAGCGGGTTTGCAGATACGCAGTATTTT	CASSSGTSGFADTQYF
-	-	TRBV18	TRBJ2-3	TGTGCCAGCTCACCACAGGGTTTAACAGATACGCAGTATTTT	CASSPQGLTDTQYF
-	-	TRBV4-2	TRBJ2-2	TGTGCCAGCAGCCGGGAGGACCACTGGGGGACCGGGGAGCTGTTTTTT	CASSREDHWGTGELFF
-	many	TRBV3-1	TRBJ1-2	TGTGCCAGCAGCCAAGTCAGGGAAAGCTATGGCTACACCTTC	CASSQVRESYGYTF
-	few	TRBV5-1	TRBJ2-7	TGCGCCAGCAGCCCCACTCTCCCTTGGAGCTCCTACGAGCAGTACTTC	CASSPTLPWSSYEQYF
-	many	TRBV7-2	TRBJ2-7	TGTGCCAGCAGCTTGGCACTCACCTACGAGCAGTACTTC	CASSLALTYEQYF
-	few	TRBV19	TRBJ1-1	TGTGCCAGCTCCCCAACACGAATGAACACTGAAGCTTTCTTT	CASSPTRMNTEAFF
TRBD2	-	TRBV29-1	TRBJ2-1	TGCAGCGCCCGGGGGGGGGCAGTCTACAATGAGCAGTTCTTC	CSARGGAVYNEQFF
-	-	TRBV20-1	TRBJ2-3	TGCAGTGCTAGAAGTCCCGCCCACACAGATACGCAGTATTTT	CSARSPAHTDTQYF
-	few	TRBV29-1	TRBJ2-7	TGCAGCGTCGGACAAACCTACGAGCAGTACTTC	CSVGQTYEQYF
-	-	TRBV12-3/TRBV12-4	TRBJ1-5	TGTGCCAGCAGTTTTGGAGTACAGGGAGGCCAGCCCCAGCATTTT	CASSFGVQGGQPQHF
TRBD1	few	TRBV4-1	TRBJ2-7	TGCGCCAGCAGCCTCATGACAGGGGCCTACGAGCAGTACTTC	CASSLMTGAYEQYF
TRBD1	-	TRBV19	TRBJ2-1	TGTGCCAGTAGTATACTGGACAGGGGGTTTGACGAGCAGTTCTTC	CASSILDRGFDEQFF
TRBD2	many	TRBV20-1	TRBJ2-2	TGCAGTGCTAGAACGGGACTAGCGGGGGGAACCGGGGAGCTGTTTTTT	CSARTGLAGGTGELFF
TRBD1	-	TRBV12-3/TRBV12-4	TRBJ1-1	TGTGCCAGCAGCCCCTTGGTTCACAGGGGGAGAGCTTTCTTT	CASSPLVHRGRAFF
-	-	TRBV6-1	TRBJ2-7	TGTGCCAGCAAAGGTCGACGGGGGTTCTACGAGCAGTACTTC	CASKGRRGFYEQYF
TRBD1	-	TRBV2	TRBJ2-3	TGTGCCAGCAGGGGACAGGGTTTAAGGACAGATACGCAGTATTTT	CASRGQGLRTDTQYF
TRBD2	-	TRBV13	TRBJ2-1	TGTGCCAGCAGCCCTAAGGGACTAGCAAATGAGCAGTTCTTC	CASSPKGLANEQFF
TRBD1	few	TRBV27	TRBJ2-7	TGTGCCAGCAGCTCGGGACAGTCGGCACCCTACGAGCAGTACTTC	CASSSGQSAPYEQYF
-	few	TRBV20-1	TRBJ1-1	TGCAGTGCCAAGCCATGGGGGGTTACTGAAGCTTTCTTT	CSAKPWGVTEAFF
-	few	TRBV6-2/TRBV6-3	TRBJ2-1	TGTGCCAGCAGTTACTTACTCGAGGATAACAATGAGCAGTTCTTC	CASSYLLEDNNEQFF
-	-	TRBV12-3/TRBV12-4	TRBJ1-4	TGTGCCAGCAGTTTAGTGGCAAGGGCGAATGGTCGCCTAAATGAAAAACTGTTTTTT	CASSLVARANGRLNEKLFF
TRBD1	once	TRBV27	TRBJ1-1	TGTGCCAGCAGTTTATCGTCCGGGACAGGGGCCCTGAACACTGAAGCTTTCTTT	CASSLSSGTGALNTEAFF
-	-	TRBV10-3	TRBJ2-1	TGTGCCATCAGTGAGGGCCTATCGGGCGATGAGCAGTTCTTC	CAISEGLSGDEQFF
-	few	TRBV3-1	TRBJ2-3	TGTGCCAGCAGCCACTCGTGGCAAGGATTACATACGCAGTATTTT	CASSHSWQGLHTQYF
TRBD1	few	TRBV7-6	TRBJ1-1	TGTGCCAGCAGCCCCTTAAGGGGGCGTACTGAAGCTTTCTTT	CASSPLRGRTEAFF
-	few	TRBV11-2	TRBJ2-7	TGTGCCAGCAGCTTGAAGGCAGACCTTATCTCCTACGAGCAGTACTTC	CASSLKADLISYEQYF
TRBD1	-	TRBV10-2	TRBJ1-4	TGCGCCAGCCGCGGGGAGACAGGGACTGAAAAACTGTTTTTT	CASRGETGTEKLFF